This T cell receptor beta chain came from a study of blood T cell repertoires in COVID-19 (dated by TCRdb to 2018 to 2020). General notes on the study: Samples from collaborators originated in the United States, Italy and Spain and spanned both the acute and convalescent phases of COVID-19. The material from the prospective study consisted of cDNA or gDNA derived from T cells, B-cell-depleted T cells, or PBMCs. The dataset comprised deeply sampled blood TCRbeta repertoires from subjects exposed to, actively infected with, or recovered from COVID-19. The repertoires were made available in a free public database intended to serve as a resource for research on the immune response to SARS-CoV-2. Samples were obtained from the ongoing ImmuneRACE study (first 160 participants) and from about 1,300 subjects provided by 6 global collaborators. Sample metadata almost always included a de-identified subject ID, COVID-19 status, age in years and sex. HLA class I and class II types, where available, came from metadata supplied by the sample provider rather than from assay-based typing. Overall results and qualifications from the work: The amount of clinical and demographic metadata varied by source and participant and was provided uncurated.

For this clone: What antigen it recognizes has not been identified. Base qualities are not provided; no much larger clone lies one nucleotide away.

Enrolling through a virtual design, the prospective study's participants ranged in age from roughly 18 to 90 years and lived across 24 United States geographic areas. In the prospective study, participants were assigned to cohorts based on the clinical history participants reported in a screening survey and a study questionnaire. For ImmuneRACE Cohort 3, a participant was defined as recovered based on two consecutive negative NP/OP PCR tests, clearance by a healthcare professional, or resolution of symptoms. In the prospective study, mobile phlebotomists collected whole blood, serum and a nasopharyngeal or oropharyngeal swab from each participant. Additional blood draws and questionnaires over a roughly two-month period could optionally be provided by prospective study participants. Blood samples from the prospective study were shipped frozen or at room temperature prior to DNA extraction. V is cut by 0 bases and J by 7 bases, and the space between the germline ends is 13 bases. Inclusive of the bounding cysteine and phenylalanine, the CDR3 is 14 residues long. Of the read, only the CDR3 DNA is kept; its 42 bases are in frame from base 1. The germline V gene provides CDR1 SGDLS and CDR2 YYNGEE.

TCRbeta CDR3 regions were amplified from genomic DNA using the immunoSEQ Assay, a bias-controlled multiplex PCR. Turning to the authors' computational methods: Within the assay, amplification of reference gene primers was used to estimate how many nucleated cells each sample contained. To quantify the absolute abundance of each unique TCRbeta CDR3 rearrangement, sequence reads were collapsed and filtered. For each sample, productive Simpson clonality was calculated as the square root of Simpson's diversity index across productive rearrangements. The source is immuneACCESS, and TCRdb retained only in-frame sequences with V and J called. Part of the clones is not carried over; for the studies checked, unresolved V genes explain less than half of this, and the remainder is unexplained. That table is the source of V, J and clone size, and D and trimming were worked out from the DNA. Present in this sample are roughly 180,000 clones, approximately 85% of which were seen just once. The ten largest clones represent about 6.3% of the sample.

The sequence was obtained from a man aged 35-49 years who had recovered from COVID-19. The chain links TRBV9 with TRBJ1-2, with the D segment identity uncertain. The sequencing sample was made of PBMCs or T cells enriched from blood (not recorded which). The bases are TGTGCCAGCAGCGTAGGACTACTCGAGGGTGGCTACACCTTC. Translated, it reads CASSVGLLEGGYTF.